One and the same sample provided the 29 T cell receptor beta chains below, sequenced in a study of beta chain features in type 1 diabetes. Every bit of the isolated RNA underwent reverse transcription, so sequencing read expressed TCRB transcripts. The protocol was immunoSEQ multiplex PCR, while the TCRdb copy is restricted to in-frame clones and leaves out a portion. The table records around 250,000 clones, roughly an eighth of them present only once. Study-wide points: For Type 1 diabetes patients, all four CD4+ subsets carried TCRB CDR3s that were moderately but significantly shorter.

No antigens are known for them. Source material: naive CD4+ T cells from blood. The source of these receptors is a man aged 30 to 45 with type 1 diabetes.

The sample holds a few counts of this clone. The chain has TRBV9 and TRBJ2-2; 8 positions match TRBD2. The CDR3 has 15 amino acids. V dropped 0 bases and J dropped 6; count of bases not matched to a gene: 4. Germline CDR1 SGDLS, CDR2 YYNGEE. The CDR3: CASSVDGRAAGELFF. CDR3 DNA: TGTGCCAGCAGCGTAGACGGGAGGGCCGCCGGGGAGCTGTTTTTT.

This sequence joins TRBV14 and TRBJ2-5; 9 bases are a match to TRBD2. The CDR3 contains 15 residues. Germline V lookup: CDR1 SGHDN, CDR2 FVKESK. Trimming took 3 bases from V and 5 from J; bases not matched to a gene: 7. The CDR3 loop reads CASSHTIAGAETQYF. CDR3 nucleotide sequence: TGTGCCAGCAGCCACACCATAGCGGGAGCGGAGACCCAGTACTTC.

The V and J genes are TRBV2 and TRBJ2-3; a weak D match, TRBD1 (6 bases). Trimming cost V 3 bases and J 5 bases, with 12 bases left between them. This CDR3 is built from 14 residues. Germline loops: CDR1 SNHLY, CDR2 FYNNEI. This chain's CDR3 is CASSEGAGEDTQYF. In nucleotides, the CDR3 is TGTGCCAGCAGTGAGGGGGCAGGGGAAGATACGCAGTATTTT.

V and J are TRBV7-2 and TRBJ2-1, with 8 bases aligning to TRBD1. The CDR3 covers 14 residues. CDR1 and CDR2 (germline): SGHTA, FQGNSA. Unmatched junction bases numbered 1, after V lost 3 bases and J lost 3 bases. The CDR3 region has the DNA TGTGCCAGCAGCTTGGGGACAGGCTACAATGAGCAGTTCTTC. Protein product: CASSLGTGYNEQFF.

This clone was seen only a few times. This sequence joins TRBV7-9 and TRBJ2-7; D unclear. The ends were cut back, 1 base at V and 4 bases at J, with 8 bases in the middle. There are 13 residues in the CDR3. The germline CDR1 and CDR2 sequences are SEHNR and FQNEAQ (reference sequence). The CDR3 coding sequence is TGTGCCAGCAGCTTAGGTTATTTGTACGAGCAGTACTTC. It encodes CASSLGYLYEQYF.

The chain joins TRBV28 to TRBJ1-1; tentatively, D is TRBD1 (6 bases). Trimming removed 11 bases from V and 4 bases from J, with 11 bases in between. The germline V gene encodes CDR1 MDHEN and CDR2 SYDVKM. The CDR3 totals 11 residues. CDR3 in amino acids: CAVRGATEAFF. The CDR3 DNA reads TGTGCCGTCCGGGGGGCCACTGAAGCTTTCTTT.

This clone occurred a few times. The chain uses TRBV7-9 and TRBJ2-7; 9 bases align to TRBD1. V gave up 5 bases and J gave up 2 bases; unmatched junction bases: 4. This CDR3 region has 14 residues. In germline, CDR1 is SEHNR, CDR2 FQNEAQ (reference sequence). CDR3 residues: CASSPTGGPYEQYF. CDR3 nucleotides: TGTGCCAGCAGCCCGACAGGGGGACCCTACGAGCAGTACTTC.

This clone was detected only a few times. V usage is TRBV5-1 and J usage is TRBJ2-7, with TRBD2 as a possible D gene (5 bases). The V and J ends lost 4 bases and 5 bases respectively, with 16 bases between them. The CDR3 is made up of 14 amino acids. Germline assignment: CDR1 SGHRS and CDR2 YFSETQ. The CDR3, as DNA: TGCGCCAGCAGCCTCCGATCCGGAGGCGACGAGCAGTACTTC. Translation: CASSLRSGGDEQYF.

This clone was counted between two and nine times. The rearrangement joins TRBV6-4 to TRBJ2-3; a weak D match, TRBD1 (7 bases). The CDR3 covers 14 residues. Trimming removed 6 bases from V and 7 bases from J, with 17 bases in between. The germline V gene encodes CDR1 MRHNA and CDR2 SNTAGT. CDR3: CASSMQGGTHTQYF. CDR3 DNA: TGTGCCAGCAGCATGCAGGGGGGCACTCATACGCAGTATTTT.

This clone was seen only a few times. The V gene is TRBV29-1, the J gene TRBJ2-4; 9 bases match TRBD1. CDR3 size: 14 residues. The V gene end was trimmed by 4 bases and the J gene end by 2 bases; junction bases not matched to a gene: 3. CDR1 is SQVTM and CDR2 is ANQGSEA in the germline V gene. The CDR3 region is CSVGDRVSKNIQYF. The CDR3 coding sequence is TGCAGCGTTGGGGACAGGGTGTCCAAAAACATTCAGTACTTC. Filled out from reference TRBV29-1 and TRBJ2-4, the complete variable domain reads SAVISQKPSRDICQRGTSLTIQCQVDSQVTMMFWYRQQPGQSLTLIATANQGSEATYESGFVIDKFPISRPNLTFSTLTVSNMSPEDSSIYLCSVGDRVSKNIQYFGAGTRLSVL.

This rearrangement joins TRBV4-2 to TRBJ2-7; TRBD2 agrees at 14 bases. CDR1 is LGHNA and CDR2 is YNFKEQ in the germline V gene. V lost 3 bases to trimming and J lost 12 bases; unmatched junction nucleotides: 13. This CDR3 comprises 16 residues. In DNA form, the CDR3 reads TGTGCCAGCAGCCAGGCGATGGGCTGGACTAGCGGGAGGCTGTACTTC. This sequence encodes CASSQAMGWTSGRLYF.

This clone was seen a few times. The chain employs TRBV27 and TRBJ2-6; possibly TRBD1 for D (5 bases). CDR1 MNHEY and CDR2 SMNVEV come from the germline V gene (reference sequence). The V and J ends lost 3 bases and 0 bases respectively, with 9 bases between them. CDR3 length: 16 amino acids. In DNA form, the CDR3 reads TGTGCCAGCAGTTTGGGTGACAGCTCTGGGGCCAACGTCCTGACTTTC. This sequence encodes CASSLGDSSGANVLTF.

The sample holds a few counts of this clone. The rearrangement links TRBV18 to TRBJ2-5, with no clear D. Trimming cost V 1 base and J 1 base, with 10 bases left between them. Germline V gene sequence: CDR1 KGHSH, CDR2 LQKENI. CDR3 length: 15 amino acids. Written as DNA, the CDR3 is TGTGCCAGCTCACCACGTGGTAAGCTCCAAGAGACCCAGTACTTC. Translating gives CASSPRGKLQETQYF. Together with reference TRBV18 and TRBJ2-5, the CDR3 gives the full variable domain: NAGVMQNPRHLVRRRGQEARLRCSPMKGHSHVYWYRQLPEEGLKFMVYLQKENIIDESGMPKERFSAEFPKEGPSILRIQQVVRGDSAAYFCASSPRGKLQETQYFGPGTRLLVL.

The rearrangement links TRBV5-1 to TRBJ2-7; TRBD1 is a possible D gene (5 bases). V lost 0 bases and J 6 bases, leaving 13 bases between the germline ends. The CDR3 is made up of 14 amino acids. CDR1 and CDR2 from the germline V gene are SGHRS and YFSETQ. CDR3 sequence (DNA): TGCGCCAGCAGCTTGGGGGAAAGGGGCGGCGAGCAGTACTTC. Its protein product is CASSLGERGGEQYF.

The chain uses TRBV18 and TRBJ2-1; 15 bases agree with TRBD2. V was clipped by 3 bases and J by 7 bases; unmatched bases: 4. From germline, CDR1 is KGHSH and CDR2 LQKENI. The CDR3 contains 16 residues. CDR3 nucleotide sequence: TGTGCCAGCTCACCGAGGGGACTAGCGGGAGGTAATGAGCAGTTCTTC. Translated, it gives CASSPRGLAGGNEQFF.

This clone was found a few times. This chain connects TRBV10-3 to TRBJ2-2; 8 bases agree with TRBD1. The CDR3 is 14 amino acids. The V segment lost 4 bases and the J segment 4 bases; nucleotides outside the gene matches: 2. Germline V gene lookup returns CDR1 ENHRY and CDR2 SYGVKD. The CDR3 sequence: CAISAGQVTGELFF. CDR3 in DNA: TGTGCCATCAGTGCGGGACAGGTCACCGGGGAGCTGTTTTTT.

In its sample, this clone was seen a few times. J is TRBJ1-1 and V is TRBV28; no definite D call. This CDR3 region has 15 residues. Germline-derived CDR1 and CDR2 are MDHEN and SYDVKM. Trimming left V 5 bases short and J 0 bases short, with 13 bases between. The CDR3 sequence: CASSRRILMNTEAFF. The CDR3 DNA reads as TGTGCCAGCAGTCGGCGGATTCTCATGAACACTGAAGCTTTCTTT.

This clone was seen more than once but under ten times. The genes are TRBV6-1 and TRBJ1-5; TRBD1 matches 11 bases. The CDR3 consists of 15 residues. The trim removed 8 bases at V and 4 bases at J, leaving 7 bases unmatched. CDR1 and CDR2 from the germline V gene are MNHNS and SASEGT. DNA of the CDR3: TGTGCCAGCCGCCCGGGACAGGGGGAAAATCAGCCCCAGCATTTT. Its protein product is CASRPGQGENQPQHF.

In this sample, this clone turned up a few times. This chain links TRBV2 with TRBJ1-2; D gene uncertain. CDR3 size: 13 residues. The germline gives CDR1 SNHLY, CDR2 FYNNEI. The ends were cut back, 6 bases at V and 4 bases at J, with 12 bases in the middle. This chain's CDR3 is CASRVDFTYGYTF. CDR3 bases: TGTGCCAGCAGGGTGGACTTCACCTATGGCTACACCTTC.

This clone was detected a few times. The rearrangement uses TRBV9 and TRBJ1-1; maybe TRBD1 (5 bases). V was cut by 3 bases and J by 6 bases, with 18 bases left in between. The CDR3 totals 15 residues. Per the germline V gene, CDR1 is SGDLS and CDR2 is YYNGEE. The CDR3 loop reads CASSALPGGSSEAFF. The CDR3 DNA reads TGTGCCAGCAGCGCCCTCCCGGGGGGGTCCTCTGAAGCTTTCTTT.

As DNA, the CDR3 is TGTGCCACCTCGGACAGGAACACCGGGGAGCTGTTTTTT. Protein sequence: CATSDRNTGELFF. The chain recombines TRBV19 with TRBJ2-2, with D tentatively TRBD1 (6 bases). Trimming took 10 bases from V and 1 from J, leaving 10 bases between them. Germline V gene data show CDR1 as LNHDA and CDR2 as SQIVND (reference sequence). The CDR3 length is 13 residues.

This clone was seen only a few times. The genes are TRBV5-4 and TRBJ2-1, with 10 bases aligning to TRBD2. The CDR3 is made up of 17 amino acids. The ends lost 0 bases at V and 6 bases at J; junction bases unmatched: 9. From germline, CDR1 is SGHNT and CDR2 YYREEE (reference sequence). This CDR3 is CASSLVTSGARINEQFF. For the CDR3, the DNA is TGTGCCAGCAGCTTGGTTACTAGCGGGGCCCGAATCAATGAGCAGTTCTTC.

The V gene is TRBV25-1, the J gene TRBJ1-3, with D tentatively TRBD1 (5 bases). Germline loops: CDR1 MGHDK, CDR2 SYGVNS. CDR3 length: 13 amino acids. V gave up 7 bases and J gave up 2 bases, with 9 bases separating them. The CDR3 nucleotides read TGTGCCAGCACGGGCAGGGCTGGAAACACCATATATTTT. Translation: CASTGRAGNTIYF. The full variable domain, with the rest looked up from reference TRBV25-1 and TRBJ1-3, is EADIYQTPRYLVIGTGKKITLECSQTMGHDKMYWYQQDPGMELHLIHYSYGVNSTEKGDLSSESTVSRIRTEHFPLTLESARPSHTSQYLCASTGRAGNTIYFGEGSWLTVV.

CDR3 sequence (DNA): TGTGCCAGCAGCCCTAGGGACAGGGGTTCTTTCGGCTACACCTTC. Translating gives CASSPRDRGSFGYTF. The chain uses TRBV7-9 and TRBJ1-2; 10 bases match TRBD1. This CDR3 has 15 residues. The J segment lost 8 bases and the V segment lost 5 bases, leaving 11 bases of the junction unmatched. CDR1 SEHNR and CDR2 FQNEAQ come from the germline V gene (reference sequence).

A few counts support this clone. The chain joins TRBV18 to TRBJ2-3; the match to TRBD2 covers 12 bases. The CDR3 sequence is 17 residues long. Germline lookup yields CDR1 KGHSH and CDR2 LQKENI. V lost 0 bases and J lost 4; bases outside the gene matches: 5. The CDR3 DNA follows: TGTGCCAGCTCACCACCTGGACTAGCGGGAAGGGCAGATACGCAGTATTTT. Protein sequence: CASSPPGLAGRADTQYF.

The chain uses TRBV28 and TRBJ1-5; 11 bases line up with TRBD1. The CDR3 runs 15 residues. In germline, CDR1 is MDHEN, CDR2 SYDVKM. Trimming took 6 bases from V and 5 from J; bases not matched to a gene: 6. The CDR3 DNA is TGTGCCAGCAGATTTCTGGACAGGGGGCATCAGCCCCAGCATTTT. Protein product: CASRFLDRGHQPQHF.

V is TRBV6-5 and J is TRBJ1-5; weak D call: TRBD1 (6 bases). Trimming removed 4 bases from V and 2 bases from J, with 12 bases in between. Germline lookup yields CDR1 MNHEY and CDR2 SVGAGI. The CDR3 runs to 15 residues. The CDR3 DNA reads TGTGCCAGCAGTTTAACAGGGTCTGGCAATCAGCCCCAGCATTTT. Translating it yields CASSLTGSGNQPQHF.

V and J are TRBV7-9 and TRBJ2-2, with 9 bases identical to TRBD1. The CDR3 runs 14 residues. The ends lost 6 bases at V and 3 bases at J; junction bases unmatched: 2. Germline loops: CDR1 SEHNR, CDR2 FQNEAQ (reference sequence). CDR3 loop: CASRGTGHTGELFF. CDR3 in DNA: TGTGCCAGCAGGGGGACAGGGCACACCGGGGAGCTGTTTTTT.

This clone appeared a few times. J is TRBJ2-1 and V is TRBV28; 10 bases match TRBD2. CDR1 is MDHEN, CDR2 SYDVKM, per germline. The CDR3 covers 14 residues. V was clipped by 5 bases and J by 6 bases; unmatched bases: 4. DNA of the CDR3: TGTGCCAGCAGTCCCTGGACTAGCGGCAATGAGCAGTTCTTC. The encoded protein is CASSPWTSGNEQFF.